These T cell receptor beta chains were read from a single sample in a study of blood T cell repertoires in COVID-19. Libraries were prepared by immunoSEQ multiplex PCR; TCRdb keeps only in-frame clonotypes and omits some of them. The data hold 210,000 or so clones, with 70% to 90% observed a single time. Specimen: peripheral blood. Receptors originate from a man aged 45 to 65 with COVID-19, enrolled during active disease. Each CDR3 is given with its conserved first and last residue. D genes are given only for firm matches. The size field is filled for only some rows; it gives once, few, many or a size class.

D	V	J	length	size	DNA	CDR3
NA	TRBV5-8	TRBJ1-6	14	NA	TGTGCCAGCAGCTTGGGGCAGGGTAATTCACCCCTCCACTTT	CASSLGQGNSPLHF
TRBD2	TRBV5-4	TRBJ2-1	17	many	TGTGCCAGCAGCTTGGATTTAGCGGGGTCGTCCTACAATGAGCAGTTCTTC	CASSLDLAGSSYNEQFF
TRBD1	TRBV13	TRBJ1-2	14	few	TGTGCCAGCAGCTCGCGGACAGGGAGCTATGGCTACACCTTC	CASSSRTGSYGYTF
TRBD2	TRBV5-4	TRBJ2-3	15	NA	TGTGCCAGCAGCCTTGGACTAGGGGTCACAGATACGCAGTATTTT	CASSLGLGVTDTQYF
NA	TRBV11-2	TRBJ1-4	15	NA	TGTGCCAGCAGCCCGACGGGACACATAAATGAAAAACTGTTTTTT	CASSPTGHINEKLFF
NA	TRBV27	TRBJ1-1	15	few	TGTGCCAGCAGTTTAACAGGGTGGGCCTACGCTGAAGCTTTCTTT	CASSLTGWAYAEAFF
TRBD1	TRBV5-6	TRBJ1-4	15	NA	TGTGCCAGCAGTTCCACAGGGGGTTCTAATGAAAAACTGTTTTTT	CASSSTGGSNEKLFF
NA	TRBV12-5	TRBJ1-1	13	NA	TGTGCTAGTGGTTTTAGTTTCGACACTGAAGCTTTCTTT	CASGFSFDTEAFF
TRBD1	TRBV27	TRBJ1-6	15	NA	TGTGCCAGCGGGGGACAGGGGGCCCGGAATTCACCCCTCCACTTT	CASGGQGARNSPLHF
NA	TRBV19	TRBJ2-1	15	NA	TGTGCCAGTAGTGTTAGCGGCAACTCCTACAATGAGCAGTTCTTC	CASSVSGNSYNEQFF
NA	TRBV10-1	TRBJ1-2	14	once	TGCGCCAGCCGCCAGGGAGGGGTATCGTATGGCTACACCTTC	CASRQGGVSYGYTF
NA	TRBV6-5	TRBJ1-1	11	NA	TGTGCCAGCAGTTCCTACAGTGAAGCTTTCTTT	CASSSYSEAFF
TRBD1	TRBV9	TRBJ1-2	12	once	TGTGCCAGCAGCGTGGAGGACAGGGGCTACACCTTC	CASSVEDRGYTF
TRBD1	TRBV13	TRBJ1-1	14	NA	TGTGCCAGCAGCTTAGATAGGGGGCAAACTGAAGCTTTCTTT	CASSLDRGQTEAFF
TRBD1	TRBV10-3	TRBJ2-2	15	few	TGTGCCATCAGGAGACAGGGAATGGGGACCGGGGAGCTGTTTTTT	CAIRRQGMGTGELFF
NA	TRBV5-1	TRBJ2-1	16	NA	TGCGCCAGCAGCTTTGGGCTGGTGGGCTCCTACAATGAGCAGTTCTTC	CASSFGLVGSYNEQFF
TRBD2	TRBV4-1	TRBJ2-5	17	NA	TGCGCCAGCAGCCCCCAGTGGACTAGCGGGGTCGGGAAGACCCAGTACTTC	CASSPQWTSGVGKTQYF
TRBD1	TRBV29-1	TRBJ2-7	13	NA	TGCAGCGTTGAAGGACAGGGAGTCTACGAGCAGTACTTC	CSVEGQGVYEQYF
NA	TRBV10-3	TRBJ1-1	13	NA	TGTGCCATCTGGGGGGGTCTTGGCACTGAAGCTTTCTTT	CAIWGGLGTEAFF
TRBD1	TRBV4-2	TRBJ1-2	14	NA	TGTGCCAGCAGTAGAATCGCCCAGGGGGACGGCTACACCTTC	CASSRIAQGDGYTF
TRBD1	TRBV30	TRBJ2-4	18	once	TGTGCCTGGAGTAGGCACGACAGGGGGGTGAAAGCCAAAAACATTCAGTACTTC	CAWSRHDRGVKAKNIQYF
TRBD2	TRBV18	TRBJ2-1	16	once	TGTGCCAGCTCACCTCCGGCTAGCGGGGGGGCCGGGGAGCAGTTCTTC	CASSPPASGGAGEQFF
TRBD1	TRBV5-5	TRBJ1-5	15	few	TGTGCCAGCAGCCCCAGGGGGGATAGCAATCAGCCCCAGCATTTT	CASSPRGDSNQPQHF
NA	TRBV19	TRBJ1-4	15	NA	TGTGCCAGTAGTATGGAGCCCCTCAACTTTGAAAAACTGTTTTTT	CASSMEPLNFEKLFF
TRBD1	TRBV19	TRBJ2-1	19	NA	TGTGCCAGTAGTATCGGCCAGGGGGCGCGGATGGGCTCCTACAATGAGCAGTTCTTC	CASSIGQGARMGSYNEQFF
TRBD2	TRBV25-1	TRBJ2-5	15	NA	TGTGCCAGCAGTGACCGGACTAGCGGACAAGAGACCCAGTACTTC	CASSDRTSGQETQYF
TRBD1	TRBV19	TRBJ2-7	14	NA	TGTGCCAGTAGTCCGGGACAGGGCCCTTACGAGCAGTACTTC	CASSPGQGPYEQYF
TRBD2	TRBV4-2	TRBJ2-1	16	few	TGTGCCAGCAGCCAAGTTCCTAGCGGGTGGTACAATGAGCAGTTCTTC	CASSQVPSGWYNEQFF
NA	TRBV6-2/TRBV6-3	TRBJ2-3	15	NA	TGTGCCAGCAGTTCCTTGACAGTTTTCACAGATACGCAGTATTTT	CASSSLTVFTDTQYF
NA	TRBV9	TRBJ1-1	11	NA	TGTGCCAGCAAGGGGTTCACTGAAGCTTTCTTT	CASKGFTEAFF
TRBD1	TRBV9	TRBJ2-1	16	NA	TGTGCCAGCAGCGTAGTGGGAGGACAGGGGTACAATGAGCAGTTCTTC	CASSVVGGQGYNEQFF
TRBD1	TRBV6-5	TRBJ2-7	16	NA	TGTGCCAGCAGTTACTATAACCCAGGGGGTATCCGCGAGCAGTACTTC	CASSYYNPGGIREQYF
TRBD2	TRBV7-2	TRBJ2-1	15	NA	TGTGCCAGCAGCAAGCGGGGGCCCTCCGGGAATGAGCAGTTCTTC	CASSKRGPSGNEQFF
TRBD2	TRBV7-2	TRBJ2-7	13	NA	TGTGCCAGCAGCTCGCTAGCGGGGCGCGAGCAGTACTTC	CASSSLAGREQYF
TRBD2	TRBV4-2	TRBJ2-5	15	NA	TGTGCCAGCAGCCAAGATGCCGGGACTAGCGGGGGGCCGGACTTC	CASSQDAGTSGGPDF
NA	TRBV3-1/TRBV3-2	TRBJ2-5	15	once	TGTGCCAGCAGCCAAGACCCGCACCCGAGAGAGACCCAGTACTTC	CASSQDPHPRETQYF
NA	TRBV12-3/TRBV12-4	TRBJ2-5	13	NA	TGTGCCAGCAGTTGGGGGGGGCCAGAGACCCAGTACTTC	CASSWGGPETQYF
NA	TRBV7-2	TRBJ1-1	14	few	TGTGCCAGCAGCTTTTTCACGGGGGGCACTGAAGCTTTCTTT	CASSFFTGGTEAFF
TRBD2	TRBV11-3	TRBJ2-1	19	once	TGTGCCAGCAGCCAAGATACCCGGGGGGGGCCGAGCTCCTACAATGAGCAGTTCTTC	CASSQDTRGGPSSYNEQFF
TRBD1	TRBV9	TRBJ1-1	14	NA	TGTGCCAGCAGCGTAGGAGGGGGCGAGACTGAAGCTTTCTTT	CASSVGGGETEAFF
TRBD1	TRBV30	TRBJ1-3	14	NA	TGTGCCTGGAGCATGACAGGGGCTGGAAACACCATATATTTT	CAWSMTGAGNTIYF
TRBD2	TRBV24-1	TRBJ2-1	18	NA	TGTGCCACCAGTGATTCCGGGACTAGCTCTAGCTCCTACAATGAGCAGTTCTTC	CATSDSGTSSSSYNEQFF
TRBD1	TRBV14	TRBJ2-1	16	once	TGTGCCAGCAGCCGCCGCCCGGGACAGGGGCTAAATGAGCAGTTCTTC	CASSRRPGQGLNEQFF